These 13 T cell receptor beta chains originate from one sample sequenced in a study of a mutant IDH1 vaccine in newly diagnosed glioma. As for time point: week 35, safety follow-up. Every single dose of the vaccine, 300 ug of mutant IDH1 20-mer peptide, came with topical imiquimod. Some clones are missing from TCRdb's copy, which holds only in-frame ones; the method was immunoSEQ multiplex PCR. This table holds about 31,000 clones, approximately 80% found once. No antigen is known for these receptors. This material consisted of PBMCs, taken from a glioma patient whose treatment included an IDH1 peptide vaccine. The receptor source for this set is a young man with glioma.

This rearrangement joins TRBV19 to TRBJ1-2; D not resolved. Per the germline V gene, CDR1 is LNHDA and CDR2 is SQIVND (reference sequence). The V end was cut by 5 bases, the J end by 8 bases, with 15 bases between. This CDR3 contains 13 residues. CDR3 sequence reads: CASSLGSFRGYTF. CDR3 sequence (DNA): TGTGCCAGTAGTCTCGGGTCTTTCCGGGGCTACACCTTC.

The chain carries TRBV2 and TRBJ2-1; 15 bases map to TRBD2. Germline V gives CDR1 SNHLY, CDR2 FYNNEI. Trimming cost V 6 bases and J 0 bases; bases outside gene matches: 0. This CDR3 is built from 16 residues. The DNA for the CDR3 is TGTGCCAGCAGGGGACTAGCGGGAGGCTCCTACAATGAGCAGTTCTTC. It specifies CASRGLAGGSYNEQFF.

The J gene is TRBJ1-2, the V gene TRBV4-1; D gene unclear. The CDR3 is 15 amino acids. Trimming cost V 0 bases and J 8 bases, with 16 bases left between them. The germline CDR1 and CDR2 sequences are MGHRA and YSYEKL. In DNA, the CDR3 is TGCGCCAGCAGCCAAGATCTCGGCAGGACGGGAGGCTACACCTTC. Protein product: CASSQDLGRTGGYTF.

The chain employs TRBV5-1 and TRBJ2-7; 10 bases match TRBD1. Per germline, CDR1 SGHRS and CDR2 YFSETQ. Trimming cost V 0 bases and J 3 bases; bases outside gene matches: 3. This CDR3 is built from 15 residues. CDR3 loop: CASSLVGTGDYEQYF. CDR3 DNA sequence: TGCGCCAGCAGCTTGGTGGGGACAGGGGACTACGAGCAGTACTTC.

This clone was detected only once. The chain is built from TRBV15 and TRBJ2-5, with 8 positions matching TRBD2. Germline-derived CDR1 and CDR2 are LNHNV and YYDKDF (reference sequence). The V segment lost 4 bases and the J segment 5 bases; nucleotides outside the gene matches: 3. This CDR3 is 13 amino acids long. The CDR3 here is CATSKTGGETQYF. For the CDR3, the DNA is TGTGCCACCAGCAAGACGGGGGGGGAGACCCAGTACTTC.

CDR3 sequence reads: CASSPRTRGTGELFF. DNA of the CDR3: TGTGCCAGCAGCCCCCGGACCAGGGGAACCGGGGAGCTGTTTTTT. This chain joins TRBV7-9 and TRBJ2-2, with a weak D call TRBD1 (6 bases). Trimming removed 5 bases from V and 5 bases from J, with 15 bases in between. The CDR3 runs to 15 residues. CDR1 SEHNR and CDR2 FQNEAQ come from the germline V gene (reference sequence). Using reference TRBV7-9 and TRBJ2-2 for the parts outside the CDR3, the full variable domain is DTGVSQNPRHKITKRGQNVTFRCDPISEHNRLYWYRQTLGQGPEFLTYFQNEAQLEKSRLLSDRFSAERPKGSFSTLEIQRTEQGDSAMYLCASSPRTRGTGELFFGEGSRLTVL.

This chain uses TRBV30 with TRBJ2-1, with 7 bases matching TRBD2. The CDR3 totals 15 residues. The ends lost 3 bases at V and 4 bases at J; junction bases unmatched: 9. Germline-derived CDR1 and CDR2 are GTSNPN and SVGIG (reference sequence). The CDR3 sequence: CAWRVASGIYNEQFF. In nucleotides, the CDR3 is TGTGCCTGGAGGGTGGCTAGCGGAATATACAATGAGCAGTTCTTC.

The V gene is TRBV4-1, the J gene TRBJ2-5; maybe TRBD2 (6 bases). The CDR3 is 14 amino acids. CDR1 and CDR2 from the germline V gene are MGHRA and YSYEKL. With 1 base removed from V and 5 bases from J, the gap between germline ends came to 11 bases. CDR3 sequence: CASSQGPSGETQYF. The CDR3 coding sequence is TGCGCCAGCAGCCAAGGGCCCAGCGGGGAGACCCAGTACTTC.

The chain carries TRBV9 and TRBJ2-1; 14 bases are a match to TRBD2. Losses at the gene ends were 4 bases for V and 6 bases for J; bases not matched to a gene: 6. Germline V gene sequence: CDR1 SGDLS, CDR2 YYNGEE. The length of the CDR3 is 16 residues. CDR3 sequence (DNA): TGTGCCAGCAGCTTCGGACTAGCGGGAGGACTCAATGAGCAGTTCTTC. Its translation: CASSFGLAGGLNEQFF.

The rearrangement links TRBV5-1 to TRBJ1-1; D possibly corresponds to TRBD1 (6 bases). Trimming pared 6 bases from V and 4 bases from J, leaving 16 bases between. This CDR3 spans 14 amino acids. CDR1 SGHRS and CDR2 YFSETQ come from the germline V gene. The DNA for the CDR3 is TGCGCCAGCACTTACCCCGGGGGCGGCACTGAAGCTTTCTTT. Its protein is CASTYPGGGTEAFF.

The V gene is TRBV6-5, the J gene TRBJ1-5, with D perhaps TRBD1 (5 bases). Germline assignment: CDR1 MNHEY and CDR2 SVGAGI. Trimming removed 5 bases from V and 7 bases from J, with 9 bases in between. The CDR3 covers 12 residues. The CDR3 DNA reads TGTGCCAGCAGTCGCAAGGGGCAGCCCCAGCATTTT. The encoded protein is CASSRKGQPQHF.

The genes are TRBV10-3 and TRBJ1-1; D remains ambiguous. This CDR3 is built from 11 residues. Germline V CDR1 and CDR2: ENHRY, SYGVKD. V lost 2 bases and J lost 4, with 2 bases in between. The CDR3 bases are TGTGCCATCAGTGAGGGCACTGAAGCTTTCTTT. Translated, it gives CAISEGTEAFF.

The chain links TRBV5-1 to TRBJ1-2; 7 nucleotides match TRBD1. Germline values: CDR1 SGHRS, CDR2 YFSETQ. V lost 4 bases and J lost 0; bases outside the gene matches: 15. The CDR3 loop spans 18 amino acids. CDR3 loop: CASSHSTTGAPANYGYTF. CDR3 DNA: TGCGCCAGCAGCCACAGCACCACAGGGGCGCCAGCTAACTATGGCTACACCTTC. The full variable domain, in which reference TRBV5-1 and TRBJ1-2 provide the parts outside the CDR3, is KAGVTQTPRYLIKTRGQQVTLSCSPISGHRSVSWYQQTPGQGLQFLFEYFSETQRNKGNFPGRFSGRQFSNSRSEMNVSTLELGDSALYLCASSHSTTGAPANYGYTFGSGTRLTVV.